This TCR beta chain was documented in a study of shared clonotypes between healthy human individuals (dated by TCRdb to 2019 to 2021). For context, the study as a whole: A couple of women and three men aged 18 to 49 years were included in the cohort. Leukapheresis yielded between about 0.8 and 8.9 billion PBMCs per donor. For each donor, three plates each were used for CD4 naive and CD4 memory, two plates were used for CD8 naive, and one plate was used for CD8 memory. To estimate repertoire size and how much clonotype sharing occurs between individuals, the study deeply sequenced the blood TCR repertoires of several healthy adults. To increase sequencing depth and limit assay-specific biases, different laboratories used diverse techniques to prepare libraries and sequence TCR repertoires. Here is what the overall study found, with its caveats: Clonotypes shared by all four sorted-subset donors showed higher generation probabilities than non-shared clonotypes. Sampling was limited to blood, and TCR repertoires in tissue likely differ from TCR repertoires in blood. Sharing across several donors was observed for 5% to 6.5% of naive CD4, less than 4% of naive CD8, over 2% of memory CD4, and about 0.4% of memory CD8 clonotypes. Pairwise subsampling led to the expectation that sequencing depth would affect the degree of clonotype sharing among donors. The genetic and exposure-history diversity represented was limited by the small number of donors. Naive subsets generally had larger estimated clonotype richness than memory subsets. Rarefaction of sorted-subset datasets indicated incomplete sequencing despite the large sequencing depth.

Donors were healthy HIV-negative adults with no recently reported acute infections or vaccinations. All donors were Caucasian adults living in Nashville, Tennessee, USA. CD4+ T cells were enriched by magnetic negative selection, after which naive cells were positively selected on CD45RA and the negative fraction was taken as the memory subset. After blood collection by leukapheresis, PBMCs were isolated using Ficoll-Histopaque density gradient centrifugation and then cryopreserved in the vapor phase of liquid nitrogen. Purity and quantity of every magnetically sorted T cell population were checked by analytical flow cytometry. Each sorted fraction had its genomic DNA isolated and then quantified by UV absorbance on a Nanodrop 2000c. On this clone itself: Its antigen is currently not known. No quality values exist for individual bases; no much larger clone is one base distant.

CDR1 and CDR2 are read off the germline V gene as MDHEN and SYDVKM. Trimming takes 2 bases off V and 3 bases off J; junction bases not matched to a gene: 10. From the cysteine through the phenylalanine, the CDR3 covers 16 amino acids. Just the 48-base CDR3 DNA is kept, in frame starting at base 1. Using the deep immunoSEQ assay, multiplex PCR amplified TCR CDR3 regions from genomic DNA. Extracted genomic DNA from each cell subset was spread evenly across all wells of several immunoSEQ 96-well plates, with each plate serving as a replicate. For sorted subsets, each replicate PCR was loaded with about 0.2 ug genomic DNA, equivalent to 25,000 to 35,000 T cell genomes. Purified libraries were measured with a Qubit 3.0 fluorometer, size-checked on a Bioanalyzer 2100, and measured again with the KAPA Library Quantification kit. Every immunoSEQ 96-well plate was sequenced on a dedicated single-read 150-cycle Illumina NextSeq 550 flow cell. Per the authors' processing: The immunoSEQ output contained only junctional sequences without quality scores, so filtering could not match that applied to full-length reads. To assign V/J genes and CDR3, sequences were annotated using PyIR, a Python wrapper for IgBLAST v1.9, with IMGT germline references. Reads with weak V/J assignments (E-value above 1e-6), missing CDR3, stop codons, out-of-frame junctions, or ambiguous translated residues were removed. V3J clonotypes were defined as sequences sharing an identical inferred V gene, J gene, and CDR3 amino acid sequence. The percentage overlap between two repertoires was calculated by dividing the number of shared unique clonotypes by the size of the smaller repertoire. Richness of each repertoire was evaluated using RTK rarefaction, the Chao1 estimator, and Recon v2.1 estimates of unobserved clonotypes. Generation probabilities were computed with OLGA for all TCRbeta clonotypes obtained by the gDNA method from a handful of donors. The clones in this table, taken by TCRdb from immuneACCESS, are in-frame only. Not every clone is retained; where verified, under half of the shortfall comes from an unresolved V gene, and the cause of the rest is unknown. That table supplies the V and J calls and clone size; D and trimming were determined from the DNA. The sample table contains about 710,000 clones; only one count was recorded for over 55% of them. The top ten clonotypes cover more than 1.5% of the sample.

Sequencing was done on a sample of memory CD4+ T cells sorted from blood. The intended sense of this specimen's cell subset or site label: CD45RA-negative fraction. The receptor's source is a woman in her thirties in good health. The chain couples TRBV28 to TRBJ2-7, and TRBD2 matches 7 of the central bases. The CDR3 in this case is CASSLKPGGSIYEQYF. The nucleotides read TGTGCCAGCAGTTTAAAACCCGGCGGGAGTATCTACGAGCAGTACTTC.